This passage covers 6 T cell receptor beta chains from one sample sequenced in a study of blood T cells in healthy people across ages. Next came a second PCR, run for about 6 to 11 cycles, which used a sample-barcoded 5' primer along with a J-beta primer mix. Using its own MiXCR run on the 5' RACE reads, TCRdb lists one record per CDR3 protein. The sample contains 550,000 to 800,000 distinct CDR3 sequences, approximately 21% of which appear only once. The sample taken for sequencing was blood. These receptors were collected from a man aged 65-85 years in good health.

This clonotype has a handful of counts. This rearrangement joins TRBV24-1 to TRBJ2-7, with TRBD1 matching over 7 bases. CDR3 size: 17 residues. The germline V gene has CDR1 KGHDR and CDR2 SFDVKD. Germline trimming cut 3 bases from V and 0 bases from J; bases unmatched to any gene: 10. DNA of the CDR3: TGTGCCACCAGTGATCAGGATGGACAGGAGAGCTCCTACGAGCAGTACTTC. Its protein product is CATSDQDGQESSYEQYF.

J is TRBJ2-7 and V is TRBV7-2; 13 bases match TRBD2. V lost 5 bases and J lost 6; bases outside the gene matches: 13. Germline V CDR1 and CDR2: SGHTA, FQGNSA. The CDR3 is made up of 17 amino acids. The CDR3 nucleotides are TGTGCCAGCAGCACCCGGCCCCCACTAGCGGGAGGGTTCGAGCAGTACTTC. Translation gives CASSTRPPLAGGFEQYF.

This clonotype was counted only a few times. A read error may account for a junction end that differs from germline. V and J are TRBV12-3 or TRBV12-4 and TRBJ2-2; no definite D call. This CDR3 comprises 15 residues. CDR3 protein: CVSSLLSRNTGELFF. In DNA form, the CDR3 reads TGTGTCAGCAGTTTACTGAGCAGGAACACCGGGGAGCTGTTTTTT.

This clonotype was counted between two and nine times. The chain uses TRBV18 and TRBJ2-3; D gene uncertain. The CDR3 extends over 14 amino acids. CDR1 and CDR2 from the germline V gene are KGHSH and LQKENI. Trimming removed 3 bases from V and 5 bases from J, with 12 bases in between. DNA for the CDR3: TGTGCCAGCTCACCCCCGGTCCTACGAGATACGCAGTATTTT. Its translation: CASSPPVLRDTQYF.

As DNA, the CDR3 is TGCGCCAGCAGCGAAAAGGGACTAGCGGGAGTGACCTCCTACGAGCAGTACTTC. Translation: CASSEKGLAGVTSYEQYF. This chain uses TRBV5-1 with TRBJ2-7, with 14 nucleotides matching TRBD2. Germline CDR1 SGHRS, CDR2 YFSETQ. The junction had 9 bases not matched to a gene; V was cut back by 4 bases and J by 0 bases. CDR3 length: 18 residues.

The chain has TRBV20-1 and TRBJ2-6; D assignment may be TRBD1 or TRBD2 (6 bases each). The CDR3 has 13 amino acids. The V and J ends lost 6 bases and 6 bases respectively, with 12 bases between them. Germline CDR1 and CDR2: DFQATT and SNEGSKA (reference sequence). The CDR3 DNA sequence: TGCAGTGCAAGGGGGGTTGAGGCCAACGTCCTGACTTTC. It translates to CSARGVEANVLTF.